Given below is one TCR beta chain in context. In the authors' workflow: Amplifying reference gene primers gave estimates of nucleated cell counts. Profiled with immunoSEQ multiplex PCR; TCRdb holds only in-frame clones, not every one. That table gives V, J and clone size, and the DNA gave D and trimming. The sample yields 200,000 to 250,000 clones, 70% to 90% seen once. This entry belongs to a study of blood T cell repertoires in COVID-19. Background on the study: T cells, B-cell-depleted T cells, or PBMCs provided the cDNA or gDNA that served as material.

The sequenced material came from peripheral blood. This receptor was taken from a man aged 25-45 years with COVID-19, enrolled during active disease.

CDR3 amino acids: CASSPGLIVYNEQFF. The CDR3 DNA follows: TGTGCCAGCTCACCGGGACTAATTGTGTACAATGAGCAGTTCTTC. The rearrangement uses TRBV18 and TRBJ2-1; 7 bases match TRBD2. The CDR3 length is 15 residues. The junction had 6 bases not matched to a gene; V was cut back by 3 bases and J by 4 bases. Germline V lookup: CDR1 KGHSH, CDR2 LQKENI.